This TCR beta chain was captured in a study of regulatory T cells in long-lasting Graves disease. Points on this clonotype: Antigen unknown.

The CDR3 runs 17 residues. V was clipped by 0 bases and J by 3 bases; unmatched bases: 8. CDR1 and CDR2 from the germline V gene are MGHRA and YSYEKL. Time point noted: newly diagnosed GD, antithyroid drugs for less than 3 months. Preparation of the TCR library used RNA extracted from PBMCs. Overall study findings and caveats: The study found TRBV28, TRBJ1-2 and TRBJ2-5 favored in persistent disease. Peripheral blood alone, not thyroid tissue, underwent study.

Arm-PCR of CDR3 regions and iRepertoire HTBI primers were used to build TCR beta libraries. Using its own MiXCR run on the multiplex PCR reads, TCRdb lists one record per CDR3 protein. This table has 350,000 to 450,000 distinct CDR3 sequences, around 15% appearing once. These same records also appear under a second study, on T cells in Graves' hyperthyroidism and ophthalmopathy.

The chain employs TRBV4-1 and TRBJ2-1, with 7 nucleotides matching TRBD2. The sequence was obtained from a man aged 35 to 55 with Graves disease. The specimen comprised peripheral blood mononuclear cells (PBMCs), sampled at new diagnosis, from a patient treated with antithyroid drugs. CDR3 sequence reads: CASSQEPPGLNYNEQFF. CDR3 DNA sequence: TGCGCCAGCAGCCAAGAGCCGCCGGGACTAAACTACAATGAGCAGTTCTTC.